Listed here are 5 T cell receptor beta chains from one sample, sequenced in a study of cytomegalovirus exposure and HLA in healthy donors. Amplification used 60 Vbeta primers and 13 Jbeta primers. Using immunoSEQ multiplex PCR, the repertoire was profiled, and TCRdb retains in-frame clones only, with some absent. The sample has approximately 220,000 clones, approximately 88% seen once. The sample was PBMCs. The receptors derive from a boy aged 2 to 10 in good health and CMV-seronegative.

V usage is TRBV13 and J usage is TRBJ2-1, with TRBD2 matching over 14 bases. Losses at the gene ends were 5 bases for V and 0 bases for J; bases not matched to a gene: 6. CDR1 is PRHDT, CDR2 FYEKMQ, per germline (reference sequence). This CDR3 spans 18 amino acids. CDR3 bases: TGTGCCAGCAGCCTGGGACTAGCGGGAGTAAGCTCCTACAATGAGCAGTTCTTC. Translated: CASSLGLAGVSSYNEQFF.

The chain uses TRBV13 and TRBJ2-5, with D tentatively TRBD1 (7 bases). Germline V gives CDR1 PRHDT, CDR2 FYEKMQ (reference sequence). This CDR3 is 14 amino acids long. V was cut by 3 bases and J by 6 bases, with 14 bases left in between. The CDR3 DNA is TGTGCCAGCAGCTTTAGGGCAGGGGGGAAGACCCAGTACTTC. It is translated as CASSFRAGGKTQYF.

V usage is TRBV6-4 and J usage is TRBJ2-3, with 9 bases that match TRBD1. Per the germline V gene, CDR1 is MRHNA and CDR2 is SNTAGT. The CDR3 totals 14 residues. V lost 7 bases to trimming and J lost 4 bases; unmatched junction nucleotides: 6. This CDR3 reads CASKRDRAADTQYF. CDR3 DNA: TGTGCCAGCAAGCGGGACAGGGCTGCAGATACGCAGTATTTT.

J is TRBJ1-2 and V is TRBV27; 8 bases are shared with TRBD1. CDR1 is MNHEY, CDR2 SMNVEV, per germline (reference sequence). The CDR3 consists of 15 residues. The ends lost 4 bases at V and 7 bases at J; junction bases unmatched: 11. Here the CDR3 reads CASSSGTAGGVGYTF. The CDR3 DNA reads TGTGCCAGCAGTTCGGGCACGGCAGGGGGCGTTGGCTACACCTTC.

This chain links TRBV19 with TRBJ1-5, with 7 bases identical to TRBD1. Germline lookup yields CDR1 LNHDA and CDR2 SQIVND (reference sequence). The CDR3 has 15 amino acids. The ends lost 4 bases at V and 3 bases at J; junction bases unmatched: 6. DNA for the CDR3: TGTGCCAGTAGTACCACAGGGGTGCCCAATCAGCCCCAGCATTTT. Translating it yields CASSTTGVPNQPQHF.